The 30 T cell receptor beta chains reported below all come from one sample, sequenced in a study of blood T cell repertoires in COVID-19. Libraries were prepared by immunoSEQ multiplex PCR; TCRdb keeps only in-frame clonotypes and omits some of them. The sample shows about 160,000 clones, 82% of them seen only once. Sequenced sample: PBMCs or T cells enriched from blood (not recorded which). Every receptor here comes from a man aged 60 to 75 who had recovered from COVID-19.

In its sample, this clone was seen a few times. This chain links TRBV6-5 with TRBJ2-3; 8 bases are a match to TRBD1. V lost 5 bases and J lost 5; bases outside the gene matches: 9. This CDR3 spans 15 amino acids. Germline CDR1 MNHEY, CDR2 SVGAGI. The CDR3 region is CASSTDRARIDTQYF. The CDR3 region has the DNA TGTGCCAGCAGTACGGACAGGGCGAGGATAGATACGCAGTATTTT.

The chain joins TRBV6-5 to TRBJ2-2, with D unclear. Germline V gene lookup returns CDR1 MNHEY and CDR2 SVGAGI. The V end lost 2 bases, the J end lost 6 bases, and 7 bases lay between the germline ends. The CDR3 contains 13 residues. CDR3 sequence reads: CASSYVWPGELFF. CDR3 in DNA: TGTGCCAGCAGTTACGTTTGGCCCGGGGAGCTGTTTTTT.

The gene calls are TRBV12-3 or TRBV12-4 and TRBJ2-6; a possible D gene is TRBD1 (6 bases). The CDR3 is made up of 13 amino acids. V lost 3 bases and J lost 13, with 13 bases in between. The CDR3 DNA is TGTGCCAGCAGTTTTTACAGGGAATTTGTCCTGACTTTC. Protein sequence: CASSFYREFVLTF.

CDR3 amino acids: CASSSYRGSGNTIYF. The DNA of the CDR3 is TGTGCCAGCAGCTCATATCGGGGCTCTGGAAACACCATATATTTT. The chain uses TRBV7-2 and TRBJ1-3; D is unresolved. Trimming took 4 bases from V and 0 from J, leaving 10 bases between them. The CDR3 spans 15 residues. Per germline, CDR1 SGHTA and CDR2 FQGNSA.

The chain joins TRBV27 to TRBJ1-4, with D perhaps matching TRBD1 (6 bases). The germline V gene has CDR1 MNHEY and CDR2 SMNVEV (reference sequence). Deletions cut 5 bases from V and 8 bases from J, with 12 bases between. This CDR3 region has 13 residues. Here the CDR3 reads CASSLQGDEKLFF. The CDR3 DNA reads as TGTGCCAGCAGTCTACAGGGTGACGAAAAACTGTTTTTT.

The V and J genes are TRBV27 and TRBJ1-1; 7 nucleotides match TRBD1. The CDR3 runs to 13 residues. The V gene's germline CDR1 is MNHEY and CDR2 SMNVEV (reference sequence). The J segment lost 5 bases and the V segment lost 6 bases, leaving 6 bases of the junction unmatched. The CDR3 here is CASSYRGRTEAFF. As DNA, the CDR3 is TGTGCCAGCAGCTACAGGGGTCGAACTGAAGCTTTCTTT.

This chain uses TRBV10-3 with TRBJ1-1; D is perhaps TRBD1 (6 bases). The length of the CDR3 is 17 residues. From germline, CDR1 is ENHRY and CDR2 SYGVKD. Trimming cost V 2 bases and J 0 bases, with 16 bases left between them. CDR3 loop: CAISEPLTRGMNTEAFF. The CDR3 nucleotides read TGTGCCATCAGTGAGCCTCTCACGAGGGGGATGAACACTGAAGCTTTCTTT.

The gene calls are TRBV5-4 and TRBJ2-7, with D perhaps TRBD2 (6 bases). There are 15 residues in the CDR3. Germline-derived CDR1 and CDR2 are SGHNT and YYREEE (reference sequence). Trimming took 2 bases from V and 0 from J, leaving 12 bases between them. The chain's CDR3 is CASSLGGVLSYEQYF. CDR3 sequence (DNA): TGTGCCAGCAGCTTAGGAGGGGTACTCTCCTACGAGCAGTACTTC.

The CDR3 region is CASSPYRGLAGMSKNIQYF. DNA for the CDR3: TGTGCCAGCAGCCCGTACCGGGGACTAGCGGGGATGTCCAAAAACATTCAGTACTTC. The chain is built from TRBV3-1 (or the pseudogene TRBV3-2) and TRBJ2-4, with 13 positions matching TRBD2. Losses at the gene ends were 4 bases for V and 2 bases for J; bases not matched to a gene: 11. There are 19 residues in the CDR3. Looked up from germline, CDR1 is LGHDT and CDR2 is YNNKEL (reference sequence).

The chain links TRBV28 to TRBJ1-2; D is possibly TRBD1 (5 bases). Germline CDR1 reads MDHEN; CDR2 reads SYDVKM. The CDR3 is 15 amino acids. Trimming removed 3 bases from V and 0 bases from J, with 11 bases in between. The CDR3 here is CASSLGLLPNYGYTF. The CDR3 nucleotides are TGTGCCAGCAGTTTGGGGCTACTTCCTAACTATGGCTACACCTTC.

The chain has TRBV10-3 and TRBJ2-1; 9 bases fit TRBD1. The junction had 6 bases not matched to a gene; V was cut back by 3 bases and J by 15 bases. The CDR3 sequence is 12 residues long. The germline gives CDR1 ENHRY, CDR2 SYGVKD. The CDR3 spells CAISEGQGIPFF. The CDR3, as DNA: TGTGCCATCAGTGAAGGACAGGGGATTCCGTTCTTC.

The chain links TRBV2 to TRBJ1-3; tentative D call: TRBD1 (6 bases). Deletions cut 7 bases from V and 0 bases from J, with 10 bases between. The CDR3 sequence is 14 residues long. CDR1 and CDR2 (germline): SNHLY, FYNNEI. CDR3 coding DNA: TGTGCCAGCAAGCTACAGGGCTCTGGAAACACCATATATTTT. It codes for CASKLQGSGNTIYF. The entire variable domain, with the rest obtained from reference TRBV2 and TRBJ1-3, is as follows: EPEVTQTPSHQVTQMGQEVILRCVPISNHLYFYWYRQILGQKVEFLVSFYNNEISEKSEIFDDQFSVERPDGSNFTLKIRSTKLEDSAMYFCASKLQGSGNTIYFGEGSWLTVV.

J is TRBJ1-6 and V is TRBV7-2; 7 positions match TRBD1. From germline, CDR1 is SGHTA and CDR2 FQGNSA. The CDR3 runs 17 residues. Germline trimming cut 3 bases from V and 7 bases from J; bases unmatched to any gene: 12. The CDR3 coding sequence is TGTGCCAGCAGCTTTATCCCCGACAGGGTTAGGAATTCACCCCTCCACTTT. This sequence encodes CASSFIPDRVRNSPLHF.

The chain links TRBV30 to TRBJ1-1, with D unresolved. Trimming took off 4 bases at V and 3 bases at J, with 12 bases between the two ends. Germline V gene lookup returns CDR1 GTSNPN and CDR2 SVGIG (reference sequence). The CDR3 extends over 13 amino acids. For the CDR3, the DNA is TGTGCCTGGACAGTGAACCGGGACACTGAAGCTTTCTTT. Protein product: CAWTVNRDTEAFF.

The V gene is TRBV19, the J gene TRBJ1-1, with 7 bases aligning to TRBD1. The trim removed 2 bases at V and 2 bases at J, leaving 5 bases unmatched. The CDR3 is 15 amino acids. Germline V gene lookup returns CDR1 LNHDA and CDR2 SQIVND (reference sequence). CDR3 in amino acids: CASSIPHRGNTEAFF. For the CDR3, the DNA is TGTGCCAGTAGTATACCCCACAGGGGTAACACTGAAGCTTTCTTT.

The genes are TRBV7-9 and TRBJ1-3; possible D gene TRBD1, 6 bases. The V and J ends lost 6 bases and 0 bases respectively, with 15 bases between them. CDR1 is SEHNR and CDR2 is FQNEAQ in the germline V gene (reference sequence). This CDR3 is built from 16 residues. The CDR3 protein is CASSRGQGRSGNTIYF. The CDR3 DNA is TGTGCCAGCAGTCGGGGACAAGGCCGCTCTGGAAACACCATATATTTT.

V and J are TRBV7-9 and TRBJ1-2, with D unresolved. The V gene's germline CDR1 is SEHNR and CDR2 FQNEAQ (reference sequence). CDR3 length: 12 residues. V was clipped by 8 bases and J by 2 bases, with 9 bases between them. DNA of the CDR3: TGTGCCAGCCGAGACACAAACTATGGCTACACCTTC. This gives the protein CASRDTNYGYTF.

The V gene is TRBV27, the J gene TRBJ2-3, with 7 bases fitting TRBD2. Germline CDR1 is MNHEY and CDR2 is SMNVEV (reference sequence). This CDR3 contains 15 residues. J was trimmed by 5 bases and V by 3 bases; bases with no gene match: 8. In DNA, the CDR3 is TGTGCCAGCAGTTTTGGTGGGAGGGCAATAGATACGCAGTATTTT. Translating gives CASSFGGRAIDTQYF.

The chain uses TRBV4-1 and TRBJ2-1, with TRBD2 identical over 9 bases. Trimming took 2 bases from V and 12 from J; bases not matched to a gene: 14. Germline V gene sequence: CDR1 MGHRA, CDR2 YSYEKL. CDR3 length: 16 amino acids. This CDR3 reads CASSQLGLAGTWGQFF. The CDR3, as DNA: TGCGCCAGCAGCCAATTGGGGCTAGCGGGGACCTGGGGGCAGTTCTTC.

J is TRBJ2-2 and V is TRBV5-1, with a possible D match to TRBD1 (5 bases). This CDR3 is built from 15 residues. Trimming stripped 0 bases from V and 4 bases from J, with 10 bases between. From germline, CDR1 is SGHRS and CDR2 YFSETQ. CDR3 in amino acids: CASSLGQISTGELFF. CDR3 bases: TGCGCCAGCAGCTTGGGACAGATAAGCACCGGGGAGCTGTTTTTT. The variable domain in full, completed from reference TRBV5-1 and TRBJ2-2, reads KAGVTQTPRYLIKTRGQQVTLSCSPISGHRSVSWYQQTPGQGLQFLFEYFSETQRNKGNFPGRFSGRQFSNSRSEMNVSTLELGDSALYLCASSLGQISTGELFFGEGSRLTVL.

This clone has more than one count but fewer than ten. The chain recombines TRBV5-5 with TRBJ1-2; maybe TRBD1 (6 bases). This CDR3 comprises 16 residues. Trimming removed 0 bases from V and 2 bases from J, with 14 bases in between. Germline-derived CDR1 and CDR2 are SGHKS and YYEKEE (reference sequence). The CDR3 here is CASSLDPVGQNYGYTF. The DNA for the CDR3 is TGTGCCAGCAGCTTGGACCCAGTCGGACAGAACTATGGCTACACCTTC.

This rearrangement joins TRBV29-1 to TRBJ2-7, with 10 nucleotides matching TRBD1. The V and J ends lost 7 bases and 6 bases, in that order; junction bases with no gene match: 9. The CDR3 is made up of 13 amino acids. Germline CDR1 is SQVTM and CDR2 is ANQGSEA. The CDR3 loop is CSAVGQGHFEQYF. CDR3 DNA: TGCAGCGCAGTGGGACAGGGGCACTTCGAGCAGTACTTC.

The rearrangement joins TRBV3-1 (or the pseudogene TRBV3-2) to TRBJ1-1; the D is unclear. This CDR3 has 13 amino acids. The germline V gene has CDR1 LGHDT and CDR2 YNNKEL (reference sequence). V was trimmed by 1 base and J by 4 bases, leaving 7 bases between them. The CDR3 nucleotides read TGTGCCAGCAGCCAAGTCGCAGGCACTGAAGCTTTCTTT. It translates to CASSQVAGTEAFF.

V gene TRBV3-1 (or the pseudogene TRBV3-2) combines with J gene TRBJ2-2; D is possibly TRBD1 (6 bases). The V gene lost 3 bases and the J gene lost 3 bases, with 11 bases spanning the gap. This CDR3 region has 15 residues. Germline V gene data show CDR1 as LGHDT and CDR2 as YNNKEL (reference sequence). As DNA, the CDR3 is TGTGCCAGCAGCCATAGGGACACCTACACCGGGGAGCTGTTTTTT. This sequence encodes CASSHRDTYTGELFF.

V usage is TRBV11-2 and J usage is TRBJ2-5; no firm D call. V was pared by 0 bases and J by 2 bases, with 13 bases between. This CDR3 comprises 16 residues. The germline CDR1 and CDR2 sequences are SGHAT and FQNNGV. The chain's CDR3 is CASSLEGYQPQETQYF. The CDR3 DNA reads TGTGCCAGCAGCTTAGAGGGCTACCAACCTCAAGAGACCCAGTACTTC.

This rearrangement joins TRBV10-3 to TRBJ1-3, with D tentatively TRBD1 (6 bases). Trimming shortened V by 2 bases and J by 2 bases, and 7 bases separated the two germline ends. The germline V gene encodes CDR1 ENHRY and CDR2 SYGVKD. The CDR3 runs 14 residues. The CDR3 spells CAISEGGTGNTIYF. CDR3 DNA: TGTGCCATCAGTGAGGGGGGCACTGGAAACACCATATATTTT.

J is TRBJ1-4 and V is TRBV5-5; a weak D match, TRBD1 (5 bases). The CDR3 covers 13 residues. Germline values: CDR1 SGHKS, CDR2 YYEKEE (reference sequence). Trimming cost V 6 bases and J 6 bases, with 12 bases left between them. Here the CDR3 reads CASTQGLHEKLFF. In DNA, the CDR3 is TGTGCCAGCACCCAGGGTTTACATGAAAAACTGTTTTTT. Based on the CDR3 plus reference TRBV5-5 and TRBJ1-4, the full variable domain is DAGVTQSPTHLIKTRGQQVTLRCSPISGHKSVSWYQQVLGQGPQFIFQYYEKEERGRGNFPDRFSARQFPNYSSELNVNALLLGDSALYLCASTQGLHEKLFFGSGTQLSVL.

A few counts support this clone. This rearrangement joins TRBV28 to TRBJ2-2, with a tentative D call TRBD1 (6 bases). Trimming took 2 bases from V and 3 from J, leaving 10 bases between them. The CDR3 totals 15 residues. Germline V gene data show CDR1 as MDHEN and CDR2 as SYDVKM. CDR3 in amino acids: CASSLGQWDTGELFF. The CDR3 DNA reads as TGTGCCAGCAGTTTAGGACAGTGGGACACCGGGGAGCTGTTTTTT. Looking up the rest from reference TRBV28 and TRBJ2-2 gives the full variable domain: DVKVTQSSRYLVKRTGEKVFLECVQDMDHENMFWYRQDPGLGLRLIYFSYDVKMKEKGDIPEGYSVSREKKERFSLILESASTNQTSMYLCASSLGQWDTGELFFGEGSRLTVL.

V gene TRBV5-1 combines with J gene TRBJ2-5; the match to TRBD1 covers 7 bases. Trimming cost V 7 bases and J 1 base; bases outside gene matches: 7. Germline lookup yields CDR1 SGHRS and CDR2 YFSETQ. The CDR3 has 14 amino acids. The CDR3 coding sequence is TGCGCCAGCGGGACCACAGGGGCCCAAGAGACCCAGTACTTC. Its protein product is CASGTTGAQETQYF.

This clone was counted once. The V gene is TRBV19, the J gene TRBJ1-5, with 11 bases that match TRBD1. V lost 4 bases and J lost 2; bases outside the gene matches: 10. CDR3 length: 18 amino acids. CDR1 and CDR2 from the germline V gene are LNHDA and SQIVND (reference sequence). Here the CDR3 DNA reads TGTGCCAGTAGTACCCGGGACAGGGGGGCCGGTGGCAATCAGCCCCAGCATTTT. Its translation is CASSTRDRGAGGNQPQHF.